A selection of T cell receptor beta chains follows, all from one sample in a study of post-analysis software for immune sequencing data. A single record per CDR3 protein comes from TCRdb applying MiXCR to the PCR reads. Of about 540,000 distinct CDR3 sequences in the sample, around a third were seen once. Sequencing was done on a sample of blood. The receptors come from a girl under 18 with multiple sclerosis. The CDR3 runs from the conserved cysteine through the conserved F or W. A D gene is named only where the DNA matches it firmly. Clone size is shown for a subset of rows, as once, few, many or a class of expanded clone.

v_gene: TRBV6-6
d_gene: TRBD2
j_gene: TRBJ2-7
abundance: few
CDR3nt: TGTGCCTCTTCGAGACGGGGGGACTACGAGCAGTACTTC
CDR3aa: CASSRRGDYEQYF

v_gene: TRBV28
d_gene: .
j_gene: TRBJ1-6
abundance: .
CDR3nt: TGTGCCAGCAGTGGGTACAGGGAAGGGAATTCACCCCTCCACTTT
CDR3aa: CASSGYREGNSPLHF

v_gene: TRBV12-3/TRBV12-4
d_gene: .
j_gene: TRBJ1-4
abundance: .
CDR3nt: TGTGCCGGCAGTTCTGGCGATTGGGGCCTAAATGAAAAACTGTTTTTT
CDR3aa: CAGSSGDWGLNEKLFF

v_gene: TRBV12-3/TRBV12-4
d_gene: .
j_gene: TRBJ1-5
abundance: .
CDR3nt: TGTGCCAGCAACCCGGGCATCGATCAGCCCCAGCATTTT
CDR3aa: CASNPGIDQPQHF

v_gene: TRBV28
d_gene: .
j_gene: TRBJ2-5
abundance: .
CDR3nt: TGTGCCAGCACCCTACCCGGGACGGAAGAGACCCAGTACTTC
CDR3aa: CASTLPGTEETQYF

v_gene: TRBV7-3
d_gene: .
j_gene: TRBJ2-1
abundance: many
CDR3nt: TGTGCCAGCAGCTTAAATGTGGCGAGTAACAATGAGCAGTTCTTC
CDR3aa: CASSLNVASNNEQFF

v_gene: TRBV12-3/TRBV12-4
d_gene: TRBD2
j_gene: TRBJ2-7
abundance: .
CDR3nt: TGTGCCAGCACCCAGCGGGGGTTCTATTACGGGCAGTACTTC
CDR3aa: CASTQRGFYYGQYF

v_gene: TRBV9
d_gene: .
j_gene: TRBJ2-7
abundance: .
CDR3nt: TGTGCCAGCAGCGTAGATGACAGTAGCTACGAGCAGTACTTC
CDR3aa: CASSVDDSSYEQYF

v_gene: TRBV9
d_gene: TRBD2
j_gene: TRBJ2-5
abundance: few
CDR3nt: TGTGCCAGCAGCGTAGCAACTAGCGGGAGTCTAAGTGCGACCCAGTACTTC
CDR3aa: CASSVATSGSLSATQYF

v_gene: TRBV11-2
d_gene: .
j_gene: TRBJ1-2
abundance: .
CDR3nt: TGTGCCGCCATAGACGGGTCCCCCTACTATGGCTACACCTTC
CDR3aa: CAAIDGSPYYGYTF

v_gene: TRBV20-1
d_gene: .
j_gene: TRBJ1-1
abundance: .
CDR3nt: TGCAGTGCTAGTTTGGGGGGGGCAAAGAACACTGAAGCTTTCTTT
CDR3aa: CSASLGGAKNTEAFF

v_gene: TRBV28
d_gene: .
j_gene: TRBJ2-4
abundance: .
CDR3nt: TGTGCCAGCAGCCCATCGGGTTATGTTGGCAAAAACATTCAGTACTTC
CDR3aa: CASSPSGYVGKNIQYF

v_gene: TRBV6-1
d_gene: TRBD1
j_gene: TRBJ2-7
abundance: .
CDR3nt: TGTGCCAGCAGTGAAGGAGGGACAGCCTACGAGCAGTACTTC
CDR3aa: CASSEGGTAYEQYF

v_gene: TRBV20-1
d_gene: .
j_gene: TRBJ2-1
abundance: .
CDR3nt: TGCAGTGCTAGAGATCCAACCTCTAGCCGGGGGTCCTACAATGAGCAGTTCTTC
CDR3aa: CSARDPTSSRGSYNEQFF

v_gene: TRBV12-3/TRBV12-4
d_gene: .
j_gene: TRBJ1-2
abundance: few
CDR3nt: TGTGCCAGCAGTTCACACCGGGACTGGAGGGTTGTTGGCTACACCTTC
CDR3aa: CASSSHRDWRVVGYTF

v_gene: TRBV5-1
d_gene: TRBD1
j_gene: TRBJ2-5
abundance: few
CDR3nt: TGCGCCAGCAGCCCGGTAGACAGGGGGGAGACCCAGTACTTC
CDR3aa: CASSPVDRGETQYF

v_gene: TRBV2
d_gene: .
j_gene: TRBJ2-1
abundance: .
CDR3nt: TGTGCCAGCGCCACCGGGGGGCGGGGGATCCACAATGAGCAGTTCTTC
CDR3aa: CASATGGRGIHNEQFF

v_gene: TRBV24-1
d_gene: TRBD1
j_gene: TRBJ2-5
abundance: .
CDR3nt: TGTGCCACCAGTGAAGGGACAGGGAAAGAGACCCAGTACTTC
CDR3aa: CATSEGTGKETQYF

v_gene: TRBV20-1
d_gene: TRBD1
j_gene: TRBJ2-1
abundance: few
CDR3nt: TGCAGTGCTAGACCCCACTGGGCTAACAGGGGTTCTGAGCAGTTCTTC
CDR3aa: CSARPHWANRGSEQFF

v_gene: TRBV5-1
d_gene: TRBD2
j_gene: TRBJ2-1
abundance: .
CDR3nt: TGCGCCAGCAGCTTAAAGCGGGAGAACAATGAGCAGTTCTTC
CDR3aa: CASSLKRENNEQFF

v_gene: TRBV12-3/TRBV12-4
d_gene: .
j_gene: TRBJ2-1
abundance: .
CDR3nt: TGTGCCAGCAGTTTACGTCGGGACTACAATGAGCAGTTCTTC
CDR3aa: CASSLRRDYNEQFF

v_gene: TRBV9
d_gene: TRBD2
j_gene: TRBJ2-5
abundance: .
CDR3nt: TGTGCCAGCAGCGACGGACTAGCGGGAGGGAAGGAGCAGTACTTC
CDR3aa: CASSDGLAGGKEQYF

v_gene: TRBV6-1
d_gene: .
j_gene: TRBJ1-4
abundance: .
CDR3nt: TGTGCCAGCGGGTGGATCGAAAAACTGTTTTTT
CDR3aa: CASGWIEKLFF

v_gene: TRBV24-1
d_gene: .
j_gene: TRBJ2-7
abundance: few
CDR3nt: TGTGCCACCAGTGATCCCCCCCGGGGAAGCGAGCAGTACTTC
CDR3aa: CATSDPPRGSEQYF

v_gene: TRBV20-1
d_gene: .
j_gene: TRBJ1-4
abundance: .
CDR3nt: TGCAGCCCTGTAGAGACCGCTAATGAAAAACTGTTTTTT
CDR3aa: CSPVETANEKLFF